The 32 T cell receptor beta chains listed next were all sequenced from one sample in a study of blood T cells in healthy people across ages. The use of a sample-barcoded 5' primer and a J-beta primer mix characterized a second PCR of about 7 to 12 cycles. Each CDR3 protein is one row after TCRdb ran MiXCR on the 5' RACE reads. The table shows 600,000 to 850,000 distinct CDR3 sequences, with roughly two fifths occurring only once. Input material: blood. Source of these receptors: an older woman in good health.

V and J are TRBV9 and TRBJ2-1, with unresolved D. The CDR3 covers 15 residues. Germline V gene lookup returns CDR1 SGDLS and CDR2 YYNGEE. Trimming cost V 4 bases and J 2 bases, with 13 bases left between them. This CDR3 is CASSFGSTTYNEQFF. The DNA of the CDR3 is TGTGCCAGCAGCTTCGGATCAACGACCTACAATGAGCAGTTCTTC.

This rearrangement joins TRBV4-3 to TRBJ2-5; D is unclear. The CDR3 length is 13 residues. The V end was cut by 0 bases, the J end by 3 bases, with 5 bases between. Germline CDR1 reads LGHNA; CDR2 reads YSLEER. The CDR3: CASSQDPEETQYF. In DNA, the CDR3 is TGCGCCAGCAGCCAAGACCCGGAAGAGACCCAGTACTTC.

This clonotype occurred a few times. The gene calls are TRBV2 and TRBJ2-4; perhaps TRBD2 as D (6 bases). The CDR3 loop spans 13 amino acids. The V gene's germline CDR1 is SNHLY and CDR2 FYNNEI. Between the trimmed V and J ends, which lost 7 bases and 3 bases, there was a span of 10 bases. The CDR3 sequence: CASMEGVKNIQYF. The CDR3 region has the DNA TGTGCCAGCATGGAGGGAGTCAAAAACATTCAGTACTTC. Together with reference TRBV2 and TRBJ2-4, the CDR3 gives the full variable domain: EPEVTQTPSHQVTQMGQEVILRCVPISNHLYFYWYRQILGQKVEFLVSFYNNEISEKSEIFDDQFSVERPDGSNFTLKIRSTKLEDSAMYFCASMEGVKNIQYFGAGTRLSVL.

The table lists this clonotype with many counts. The chain employs TRBV11-2 and TRBJ2-3; D unclear. Trimming cost V 5 bases and J 0 bases, with 12 bases left between them. Germline V gene sequence: CDR1 SGHAT, CDR2 FQNNGV. The CDR3 loop spans 15 amino acids. CDR3 in amino acids: CASSIRSRSTDTQYF. For the CDR3, the DNA is TGTGCCAGCAGCATTAGGAGCAGAAGCACAGATACGCAGTATTTT. Using reference TRBV11-2 and TRBJ2-3 for the parts outside the CDR3, the full variable domain is EAGVAQSPRYKIIEKRQSVAFWCNPISGHATLYWYQQILGQGPKLLIQFQNNGVVDDSQLPKDRFSAERLKGVDSTLKIQPAKLEDSAVYLCASSIRSRSTDTQYFGPGTRLTVL.

The rearrangement uses TRBV7-7 and TRBJ1-2; TRBD1 matches at 7 bases. Per the germline V gene, CDR1 is SSHAT and CDR2 is FNYEAQ (reference sequence). CDR3 length equals 19 residues. V lost 6 bases to trimming and J lost 7 bases; unmatched junction nucleotides: 26. The CDR3 protein is CASSESSWLGDSDLCGYTF. DNA for the CDR3: TGTGCCAGCAGTGAGAGCAGCTGGTTAGGGGACAGCGACCTTTGTGGCTACACCTTC.

This clonotype has only a few counts. The rearrangement joins TRBV3-1 to TRBJ1-4; D remains unclear. V dropped 4 bases and J dropped 7 bases, with 22 bases sitting between them. Germline V gene data show CDR1 as LGHDT and CDR2 as YNNKEL (reference sequence). This CDR3 has 17 residues. CDR3 loop: CASSLPPIGWSGEKLFF. The CDR3 DNA is TGTGCCAGCAGCCTTCCCCCTATAGGGTGGAGTGGTGAAAAACTGTTTTTT.

This rearrangement joins TRBV20-1 to TRBJ2-4; no reliable D call. TRBJ2-7 matches the DNA end more closely, so the J call is doubtful. The CDR3 totals 11 residues. The V gene's germline CDR1 is DFQATT and CDR2 SNEGSKA (reference sequence). The CDR3 loop reads CSVLATYEQYF. The CDR3 DNA follows: TGCAGTGTACTCGCCACCTACGAGCAGTACTTC.

The chain uses TRBV6-1 and TRBJ2-3; D gene ambiguous. The CDR3 extends over 14 amino acids. V was shortened by 3 bases and J by 0 bases, with 7 bases between the two germline ends. The germline CDR1 and CDR2 sequences are MNHNS and SASEGT. The CDR3 here is CASSESFSTDTQYF. The CDR3 DNA follows: TGTGCCAGCAGTGAGTCGTTCAGCACAGATACGCAGTATTTT.

This clonotype occurred a few times. V is TRBV15 and J is TRBJ2-5; the D gene could be TRBD1 or TRBD2 (5 bases each). The germline V and J ends were trimmed by 7 bases and 5 bases, with 14 bases remaining between them. The V gene's germline CDR1 is LNHNV and CDR2 YYDKDF (reference sequence). The CDR3 totals 13 residues. DNA for the CDR3: TGTGCCACCATGGTGTCAGGGACCGAGACCCAGTACTTC. This sequence encodes CATMVSGTETQYF.

The gene calls are TRBV6-2 or TRBV6-3 and TRBJ2-5, with D maybe TRBD2 (6 bases). V was shortened by 8 bases and J by 1 base, with 17 bases between the two germline ends. Germline lookup yields CDR1 MNHEY and CDR2 SVGEGT. The CDR3 sequence is 15 residues long. CDR3 coding DNA: TGTGCCAGCGGACGCCTGGGGGGAGTCCAAGAGACCCAGTACTTC. Translated, it gives CASGRLGGVQETQYF.

The chain employs TRBV12-3 or TRBV12-4 and TRBJ2-3; 11 nucleotides match TRBD1. V shed 2 bases, J shed 4 bases, and the junction held 5 bases outside the gene matches. This CDR3 has 16 residues. CDR3 protein: CASSLRAGQGADTQYF. The CDR3, as DNA: TGTGCCAGCAGTTTACGTGCGGGACAGGGGGCAGATACGCAGTATTTT.

The chain uses TRBV18 and TRBJ2-1; TRBD2 is a possible D gene (7 bases). Per germline, CDR1 KGHSH and CDR2 LQKENI. The CDR3 sequence is 16 residues long. Trimming removed 10 bases from V and 2 bases from J, with 21 bases in between. The DNA for the CDR3 is TGTGCCACCCAACCACCGGGGGGCCTCACCTACAATGAGCAGTTCTTC. It specifies CATQPPGGLTYNEQFF.

This clonotype has a handful of counts. This rearrangement joins TRBV4-3 to TRBJ2-1; D unclear. Germline V CDR1 and CDR2: LGHNA, YSLEER. Trimming left V 1 base short and J 0 bases short, with 4 bases between. The CDR3 loop spans 14 amino acids. The CDR3 DNA sequence: TGCGCCAGCAGCCAAGTTGACTCCTACAATGAGCAGTTCTTC. This gives the protein CASSQVDSYNEQFF.

V is TRBV6-2 or TRBV6-3 and J is TRBJ1-4; TRBD1 agrees at 7 bases. Germline V CDR1 and CDR2: MNHEY, SVGEGT. The CDR3 has 14 residues. Germline trimming cut 7 bases from V and 2 bases from J; bases unmatched to any gene: 4. The CDR3 region is CASMEGATNEKLFF. As DNA, the CDR3 is TGTGCCAGCATGGAGGGGGCCACTAATGAAAAACTGTTTTTT.

The chain couples TRBV20-1 to TRBJ2-1, with 14 nucleotides matching TRBD2. The CDR3 is made up of 19 amino acids. V was pared by 2 bases and J by 2 bases, with 11 bases of the junction left unmatched. Per the germline V gene, CDR1 is DFQATT and CDR2 is SNEGSKA (reference sequence). CDR3 loop: CSARYTGTSGRIPYNEQFF. CDR3 DNA: TGCAGTGCTAGATATACCGGGACTAGCGGGAGAATCCCCTACAATGAGCAGTTCTTC.

This sequence joins TRBV6-1 and TRBJ1-2, with a weak D call TRBD1 (5 bases). The CDR3 extends over 13 amino acids. The V and J ends lost 5 bases and 6 bases respectively, with 13 bases between them. Germline lookup yields CDR1 MNHNS and CDR2 SASEGT. The CDR3 sequence: CASSQTEAHGYTF. The CDR3 DNA reads as TGTGCCAGCAGTCAGACAGAGGCCCATGGCTACACCTTC.

The V gene is TRBV6-5, the J gene TRBJ2-7; 9 bases align to TRBD1. The CDR3 is made up of 14 amino acids. Germline V gene data show CDR1 as MNHEY and CDR2 as SVGAGI. Trimming removed 6 bases from V and 2 bases from J; junction bases left unmatched: 5. The CDR3 DNA follows: TGTGCCAGCAGACCGGACAGGGGAGCCTACGAGCAGTACTTC. This gives the protein CASRPDRGAYEQYF.

This clonotype has just one count. The chain combines TRBV20-1 with TRBJ1-5; D possibly corresponds to TRBD1 (5 bases). The V gene's germline CDR1 is DFQATT and CDR2 SNEGSKA (reference sequence). The CDR3 is made up of 14 amino acids. V lost 2 bases, J lost 1 base, and 9 bases lay in between. The CDR3 DNA reads as TGCAGTGCTAGACCCAGGGCAAGCAATCAGCCCCAGCATTTT. This gives the protein CSARPRASNQPQHF.

A word on this clonotype: Since a much larger clone is just one base distant, this may be a read error. V gene TRBV7-2 combines with J gene TRBJ2-3; 9 nucleotides agree with TRBD2. Germline CDR1 reads SGHTA; CDR2 reads FQGNSA. The CDR3 loop spans 19 amino acids. DNA of the CDR3: TGTGCCAGCGGCTTAGGAAGGACTAGCGCCGACCAATACCAATATACGCAGTATTTT. Amino acid sequence: CASGLGRTSADQYQYTQYF.

The rearrangement uses TRBV4-3 and TRBJ2-4; 9 bases are a match to TRBD2. The CDR3 sequence is 16 residues long. V was pared by 0 bases and J by 13 bases, with 13 bases of the junction left unmatched. Germline V gene lookup returns CDR1 LGHNA and CDR2 YSLEER. The CDR3 is CASSQEPSGNVGEQYF. The CDR3 DNA follows: TGCGCCAGCAGCCAAGAACCTAGCGGGAACGTGGGTGAGCAGTACTTC.

This clonotype has a single count. The rearrangement joins TRBV3-1 to TRBJ2-1; D remains unclear. The CDR3 has 13 amino acids. Trimming cost V 3 bases and J 7 bases, with 10 bases left between them. Germline-derived CDR1 and CDR2 are LGHDT and YNNKEL (reference sequence). The CDR3 loop is CASSQKSRNEQFF. The CDR3 DNA sequence: TGTGCCAGCAGCCAGAAGTCCAGGAATGAGCAGTTCTTC.

The chain links TRBV12-3 or TRBV12-4 to TRBJ2-7; 8 positions match TRBD1. V was pared by 5 bases and J by 3 bases, with 6 bases of the junction left unmatched. This CDR3 comprises 14 residues. CDR3: CASSVDRDIYEQYF. The CDR3 DNA reads TGTGCCAGCAGTGTGGACAGGGACATCTACGAGCAGTACTTC.

The V and J genes are TRBV20-1 and TRBJ2-3, with 8 bases identical to TRBD1. V dropped 2 bases and J dropped 0; count of bases not matched to a gene: 7. This CDR3 comprises 16 residues. In germline, CDR1 is DFQATT, CDR2 SNEGSKA (reference sequence). For the CDR3, the DNA is TGCAGTGCTAGACCAGGGACAGGCGGCAGCACAGATACGCAGTATTTT. It yields the protein CSARPGTGGSTDTQYF.

Turning to this clonotype: A much larger clone differs from this one at a single base, so this may be a read error. The chain joins TRBV10-3 to TRBJ2-1; maybe TRBD2 (5 bases). Deletions cut 10 bases from V and 0 bases from J, with 13 bases between. This CDR3 is 14 amino acids long. The V gene's germline CDR1 is ENHRY and CDR2 SYGVKD. For the CDR3, the DNA is TGTGCCAGTCACGAGGGCCCCTCCTACAATGAGCAGTTCTTC. Amino acid sequence: CASHEGPSYNEQFF.

The V and J genes are TRBV29-1 and TRBJ2-5, with 14 bases fitting TRBD2. The CDR3 consists of 17 residues. Trimming took 4 bases from V and 4 from J; bases not matched to a gene: 11. Looked up from germline, CDR1 is SQVTM and CDR2 is ANQGSEA. The CDR3 region is CSVGRTSGRRTGETQYF. The CDR3 bases are TGCAGCGTTGGCCGGACTAGCGGGAGGCGCACGGGAGAGACCCAGTACTTC.

As for this clonotype: The junction differs from germline at one of its ends, possibly a read error. V usage is TRBV27 and J usage is TRBJ2-5; 9 nucleotides align to TRBD2. Germline lookup yields CDR1 MNHEY and CDR2 SMNVEV (reference sequence). The length of the CDR3 is 14 residues. Here the CDR3 reads CASSLAGGQGTQYF. In DNA form, the CDR3 reads TGTGCCAGCAGTTTGGCGGGGGGGCAAGGGACCCAGTACTTC.

This clonotype was seen more than once but under ten times. V and J are TRBV9 and TRBJ2-7; D perhaps matches TRBD2 (5 bases). Trimming cost V 0 bases and J 4 bases, with 14 bases left between them. Germline values: CDR1 SGDLS, CDR2 YYNGEE. The CDR3 runs to 15 residues. DNA of the CDR3: TGTGCCAGCAGCGTAGAGGGCAGCGGTCTATACGAGCAGTACTTC. Its translation: CASSVEGSGLYEQYF.

In its sample, this clonotype was seen a few times. This chain joins TRBV7-2 and TRBJ2-1, with TRBD2 identical over 9 bases. V was clipped by 1 base and J by 7 bases; unmatched bases: 8. The CDR3 has 16 residues. CDR1 is SGHTA, CDR2 FQGNSA, per germline. CDR3 loop: CASSLGILAGYNEQFF. The DNA for the CDR3 is TGTGCCAGCAGCTTAGGTATCCTAGCGGGATATAATGAGCAGTTCTTC.

This clonotype showed up just once. The J gene is TRBJ2-1, the V gene TRBV28; the D gene could be TRBD1 or TRBD2 (5 bases each). Germline V CDR1 and CDR2: MDHEN, SYDVKM. The germline V and J ends were trimmed by 9 bases and 5 bases, with 17 bases remaining between them. This CDR3 has 14 residues. CDR3 residues: CASDGTLGDNEQFF. Here the CDR3 DNA reads TGTGCCAGTGACGGGACCCTAGGCGACAATGAGCAGTTCTTC.

This sequence joins TRBV5-1 and TRBJ1-1; 9 bases agree with TRBD1. CDR1 is SGHRS and CDR2 is YFSETQ in the germline V gene. This CDR3 has 15 residues. The V and J ends lost 5 bases and 10 bases, in that order; junction bases with no gene match: 15. CDR3 in amino acids: CASRSPGQGKKRAFF. CDR3 bases: TGCGCCAGCAGATCCCCGGGACAGGGTAAGAAGAGAGCTTTCTTT.

V usage is TRBV6-8 and J usage is TRBJ2-5; TRBD1 agrees at 7 bases. CDR3 length equals 14 residues. The germline CDR1 and CDR2 sequences are MNHGY and SAAAGT. V shed 2 bases and J 5 bases; nucleotides not matched to a gene: 5. CDR3 sequence reads: CASSYEGARETQYF. The CDR3, as DNA: TGTGCCAGCAGTTACGAGGGGGCGCGGGAGACCCAGTACTTC.

The V and J genes are TRBV11-3 and TRBJ2-7; TRBD2 aligns across 9 bases. The CDR3 has 15 residues. Germline V gene lookup returns CDR1 SGHNT and CDR2 YENEEA. V shed 11 bases and J 1 base; nucleotides not matched to a gene: 12. CDR3 protein: CAGAGLAPSSYEQYF. In nucleotides, the CDR3 is TGTGCCGGCGCTGGACTAGCGCCGAGTTCCTACGAGCAGTACTTC.